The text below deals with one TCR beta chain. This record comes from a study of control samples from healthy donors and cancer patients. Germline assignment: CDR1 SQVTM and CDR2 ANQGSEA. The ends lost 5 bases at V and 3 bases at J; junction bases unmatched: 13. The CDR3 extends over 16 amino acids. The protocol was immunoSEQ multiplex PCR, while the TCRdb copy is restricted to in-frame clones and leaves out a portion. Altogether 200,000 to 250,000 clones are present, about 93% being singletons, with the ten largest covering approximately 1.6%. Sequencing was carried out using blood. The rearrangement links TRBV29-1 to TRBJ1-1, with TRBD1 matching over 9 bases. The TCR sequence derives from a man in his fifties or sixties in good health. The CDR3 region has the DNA TGCAGCGTTACCACAGGGGGCGCAGAGTTCCACACTGAAGCTTTCTTT. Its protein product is CSVTTGGAEFHTEAFF. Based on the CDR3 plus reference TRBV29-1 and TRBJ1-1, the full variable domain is SAVISQKPSRDICQRGTSLTIQCQVDSQVTMMFWYRQQPGQSLTLIATANQGSEATYESGFVIDKFPISRPNLTFSTLTVSNMSPEDSSIYLCSVTTGGAEFHTEAFFGQGTRLTVV.